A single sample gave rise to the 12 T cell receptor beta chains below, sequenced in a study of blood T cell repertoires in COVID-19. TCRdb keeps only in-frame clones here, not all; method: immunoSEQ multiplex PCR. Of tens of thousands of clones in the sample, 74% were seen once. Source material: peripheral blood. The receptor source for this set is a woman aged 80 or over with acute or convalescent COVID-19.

The CDR3 coding sequence is TGTGCCAGCAGCCCCGGTGGTCAGGGGCAGCCCCAGCATTTT. Translation gives CASSPGGQGQPQHF. This chain links TRBV7-9 with TRBJ1-5, with D possibly being TRBD1 (6 bases). Per the germline V gene, CDR1 is SEHNR and CDR2 is FQNEAQ (reference sequence). The CDR3 has 14 amino acids. Trimming cost V 5 bases and J 7 bases, with 15 bases left between them.

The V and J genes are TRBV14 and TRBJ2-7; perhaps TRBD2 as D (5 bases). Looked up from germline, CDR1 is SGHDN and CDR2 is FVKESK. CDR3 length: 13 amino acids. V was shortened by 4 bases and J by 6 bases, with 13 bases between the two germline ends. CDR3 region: CASSLLAAGEQYF. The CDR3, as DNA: TGTGCCAGCAGCCTTTTAGCTGCGGGCGAGCAGTACTTC.

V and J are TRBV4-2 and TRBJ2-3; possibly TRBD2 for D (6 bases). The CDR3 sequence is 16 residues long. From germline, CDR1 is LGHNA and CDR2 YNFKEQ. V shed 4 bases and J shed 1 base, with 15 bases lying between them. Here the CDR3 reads CASSLSVASGTDTQYF. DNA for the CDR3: TGTGCCAGCAGCCTCTCTGTGGCTAGCGGCACAGATACGCAGTATTTT.

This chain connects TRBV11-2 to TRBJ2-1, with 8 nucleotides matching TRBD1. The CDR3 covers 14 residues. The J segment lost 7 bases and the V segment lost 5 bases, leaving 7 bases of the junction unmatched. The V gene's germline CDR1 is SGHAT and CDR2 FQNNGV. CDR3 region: CASSKNNRGNEQFF. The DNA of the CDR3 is TGTGCCAGCAGCAAAAATAACAGGGGGAATGAGCAGTTCTTC.

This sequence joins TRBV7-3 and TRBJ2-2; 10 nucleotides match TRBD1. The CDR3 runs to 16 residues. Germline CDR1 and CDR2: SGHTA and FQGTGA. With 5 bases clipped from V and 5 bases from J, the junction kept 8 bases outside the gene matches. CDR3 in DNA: TGTGCCAGCAGCCCTTGGACAGGGGGAGATACCGGGGAGCTGTTTTTT. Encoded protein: CASSPWTGGDTGELFF.

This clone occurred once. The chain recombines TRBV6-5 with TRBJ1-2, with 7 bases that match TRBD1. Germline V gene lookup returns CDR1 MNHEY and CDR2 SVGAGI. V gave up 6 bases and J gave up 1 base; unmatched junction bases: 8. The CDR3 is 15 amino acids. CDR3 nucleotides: TGTGCCAGCAGACAACCAGGGGGTGGTAACTATGGCTACACCTTC. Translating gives CASRQPGGGNYGYTF.

The CDR3 region has the DNA TGTGCCAGCAGTACCCCTGCAGGGTCCAATGAGCAGTTCTTC. It specifies CASSTPAGSNEQFF. The V and J genes are TRBV27 and TRBJ2-1; D perhaps matches TRBD1 (5 bases). The CDR3 consists of 14 residues. The V end lost 5 bases, the J end lost 6 bases, and 14 bases lay between the germline ends. Germline-derived CDR1 and CDR2 are MNHEY and SMNVEV (reference sequence).

CDR3 residues: CASSQDPGGNSPLHF. CDR3 nucleotide sequence: TGCGCCAGCAGCCAAGATCCGGGGGGCAATTCACCCCTCCACTTT. The chain is built from TRBV4-1 and TRBJ1-6; possibly TRBD1 for D (6 bases). The CDR3 extends over 15 amino acids. From germline, CDR1 is MGHRA and CDR2 YSYEKL. The germline V and J ends were trimmed by 0 bases and 7 bases, with 10 bases remaining between them.

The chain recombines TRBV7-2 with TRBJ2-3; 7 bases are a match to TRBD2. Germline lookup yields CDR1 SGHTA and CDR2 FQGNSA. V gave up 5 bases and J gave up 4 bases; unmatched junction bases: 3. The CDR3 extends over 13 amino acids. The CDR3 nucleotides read TGTGCCAGCAGCCCGGGAGGTGCAGATACGCAGTATTTT. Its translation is CASSPGGADTQYF.

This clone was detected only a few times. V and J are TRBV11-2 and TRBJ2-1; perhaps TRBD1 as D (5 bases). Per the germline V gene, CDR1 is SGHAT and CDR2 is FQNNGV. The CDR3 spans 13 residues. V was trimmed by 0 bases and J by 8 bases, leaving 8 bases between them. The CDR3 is CASSLDRVYEQFF. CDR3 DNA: TGTGCCAGCAGCTTAGACAGGGTGTATGAGCAGTTCTTC.

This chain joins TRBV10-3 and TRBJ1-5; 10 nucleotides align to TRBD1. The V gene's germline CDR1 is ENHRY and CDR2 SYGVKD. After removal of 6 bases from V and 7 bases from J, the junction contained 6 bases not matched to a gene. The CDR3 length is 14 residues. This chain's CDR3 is CAISPGTGVQPQHF. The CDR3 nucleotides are TGTGCCATCAGCCCCGGGACAGGGGTACAGCCCCAGCATTTT.

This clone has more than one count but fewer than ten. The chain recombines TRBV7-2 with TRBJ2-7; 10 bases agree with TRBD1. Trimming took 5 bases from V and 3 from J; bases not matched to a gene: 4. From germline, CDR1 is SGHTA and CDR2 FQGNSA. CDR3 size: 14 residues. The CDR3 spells CASSVGTGDYEQYF. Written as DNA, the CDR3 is TGTGCCAGCAGCGTAGGGACAGGGGACTACGAGCAGTACTTC.